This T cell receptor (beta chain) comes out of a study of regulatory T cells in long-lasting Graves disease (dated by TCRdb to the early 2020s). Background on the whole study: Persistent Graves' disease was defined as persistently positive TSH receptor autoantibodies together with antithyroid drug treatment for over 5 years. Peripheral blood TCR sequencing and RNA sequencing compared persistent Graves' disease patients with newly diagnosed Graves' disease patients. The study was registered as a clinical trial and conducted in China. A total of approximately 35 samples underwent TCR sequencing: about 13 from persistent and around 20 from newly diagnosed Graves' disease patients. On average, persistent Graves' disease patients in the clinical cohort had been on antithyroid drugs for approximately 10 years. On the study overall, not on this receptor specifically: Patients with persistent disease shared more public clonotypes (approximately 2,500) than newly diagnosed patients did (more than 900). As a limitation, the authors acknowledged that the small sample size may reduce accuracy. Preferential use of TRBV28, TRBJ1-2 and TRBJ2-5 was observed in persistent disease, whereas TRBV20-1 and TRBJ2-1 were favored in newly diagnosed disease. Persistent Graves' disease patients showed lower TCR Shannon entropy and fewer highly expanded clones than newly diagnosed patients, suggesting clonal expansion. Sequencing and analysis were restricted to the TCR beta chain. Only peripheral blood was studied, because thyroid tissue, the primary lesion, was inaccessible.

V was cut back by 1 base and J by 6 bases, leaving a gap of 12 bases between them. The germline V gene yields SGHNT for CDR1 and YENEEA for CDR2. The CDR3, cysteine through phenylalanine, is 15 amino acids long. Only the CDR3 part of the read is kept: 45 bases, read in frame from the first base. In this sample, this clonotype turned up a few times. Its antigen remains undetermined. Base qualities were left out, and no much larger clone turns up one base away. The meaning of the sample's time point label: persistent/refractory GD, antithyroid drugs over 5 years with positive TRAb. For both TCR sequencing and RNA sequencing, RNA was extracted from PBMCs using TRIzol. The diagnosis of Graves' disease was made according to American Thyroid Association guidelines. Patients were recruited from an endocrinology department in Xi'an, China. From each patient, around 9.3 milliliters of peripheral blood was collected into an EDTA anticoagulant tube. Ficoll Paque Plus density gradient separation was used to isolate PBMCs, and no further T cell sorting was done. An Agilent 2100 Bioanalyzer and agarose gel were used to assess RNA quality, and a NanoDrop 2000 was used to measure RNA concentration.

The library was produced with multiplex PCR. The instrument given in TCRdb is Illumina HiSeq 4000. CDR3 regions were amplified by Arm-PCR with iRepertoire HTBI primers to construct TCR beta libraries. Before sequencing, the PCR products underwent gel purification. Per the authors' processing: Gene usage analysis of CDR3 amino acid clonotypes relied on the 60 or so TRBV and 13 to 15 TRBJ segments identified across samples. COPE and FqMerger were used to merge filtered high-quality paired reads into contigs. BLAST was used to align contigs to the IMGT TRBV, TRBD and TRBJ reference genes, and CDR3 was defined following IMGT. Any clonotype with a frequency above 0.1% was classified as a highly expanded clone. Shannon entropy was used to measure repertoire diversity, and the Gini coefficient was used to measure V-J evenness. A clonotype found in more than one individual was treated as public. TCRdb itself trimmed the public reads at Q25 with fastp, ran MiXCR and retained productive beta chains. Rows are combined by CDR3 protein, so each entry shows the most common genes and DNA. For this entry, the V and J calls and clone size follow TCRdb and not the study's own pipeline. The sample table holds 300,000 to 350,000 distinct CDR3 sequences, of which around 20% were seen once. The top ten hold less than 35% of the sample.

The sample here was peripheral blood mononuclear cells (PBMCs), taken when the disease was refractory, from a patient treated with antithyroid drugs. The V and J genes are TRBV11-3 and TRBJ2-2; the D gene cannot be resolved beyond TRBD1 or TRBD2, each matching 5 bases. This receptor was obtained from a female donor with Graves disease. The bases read TGTGCCAGCAGCTTAGTATACCGGGGCGCCGGGGAGCTGTTTTTT. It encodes CASSLVYRGAGELFF.